One and the same sample provided the 27 T cell receptor beta chains below, sequenced in a study of cytomegalovirus exposure and HLA in healthy donors. 60 Vbeta and 13 Jbeta primers were used in PCR. Some clones are missing from TCRdb's copy, which holds only in-frame ones; the method was immunoSEQ multiplex PCR. The sample carries about 190,000 clones, around 75% recorded once. Sequencing was performed on PBMCs. These TCRs come from a woman aged 50 to 65 in good health and CMV-seronegative.

This clone was seen only once. The chain uses TRBV5-1 and TRBJ2-7, with TRBD1 identical over 8 bases. J gave up 3 bases and V 0 bases, and 2 bases lay outside the gene matches. The CDR3 contains 14 residues. The germline V gene encodes CDR1 SGHRS and CDR2 YFSETQ. The CDR3 here is CASSLEQGDYEQYF. The CDR3 DNA sequence: TGCGCCAGCAGCTTGGAACAGGGGGACTACGAGCAGTACTTC.

The gene calls are TRBV7-2 and TRBJ1-2; no clear D. CDR3 length: 16 amino acids. Looked up from germline, CDR1 is SGHTA and CDR2 is FQGNSA. V was cut by 4 bases and J by 4 bases, with 19 bases left in between. CDR3 sequence reads: CASSSVATADIYGYTF. The CDR3 bases are TGTGCCAGCAGCTCCGTAGCGACGGCGGATATCTATGGCTACACCTTC. Using reference TRBV7-2 and TRBJ1-2 for the parts outside the CDR3, the full variable domain is GAGVSQSPSNKVTEKGKDVELRCDPISGHTALYWYRQSLGQGLEFLIYFQGNSAPDKSGLPSDRFSAERTGGSVSTLTIQRTQQEDSAVYLCASSSVATADIYGYTFGSGTRLTVV.

In nucleotides, the CDR3 is TGCGCCAGCAGCAGGATCAGGGGGTACGAGCAGTACTTC. Translated: CASSRIRGYEQYF. This sequence joins TRBV5-1 and TRBJ2-7; TRBD1 matches 7 bases. CDR3 length: 13 residues. The V gene end was trimmed by 4 bases and the J gene end by 4 bases; junction bases not matched to a gene: 5. The germline V gene has CDR1 SGHRS and CDR2 YFSETQ.

This sequence joins TRBV2 and TRBJ1-4; 10 nucleotides agree with TRBD1. The CDR3 sequence is 14 residues long. V shed 8 bases and J 7 bases; nucleotides not matched to a gene: 7. Germline V lookup: CDR1 SNHLY, CDR2 FYNNEI. For the CDR3, the DNA is TGTGCCAGCGATGGGACAGGGGTGGGTGAAAAACTGTTTTTT. It encodes CASDGTGVGEKLFF.

V gene TRBV7-3 combines with J gene TRBJ2-2, with D possibly TRBD1 on 6 matching bases. CDR1 SGHTA and CDR2 FQGTGA come from the germline V gene. V shed 2 bases and J shed 1 base, with 11 bases lying between them. The CDR3 has 16 residues. The CDR3 DNA follows: TGTGCCAGCAGCTTACAGGGGAGTAGGAACACCGGGGAGCTGTTTTTT. Translating gives CASSLQGSRNTGELFF. The complete variable domain, with remaining parts taken from reference TRBV7-3 and TRBJ2-2, reads GAGVSQTPSNKVTEKGKYVELRCDPISGHTALYWYRQSLGQGPEFLIYFQGTGAADDSGLPNDRFFAVRPEGSVSTLKIQRTERGDSAVYLCASSLQGSRNTGELFFGEGSRLTVL.

The chain links TRBV5-1 to TRBJ2-7; 10 bases line up with TRBD2. The germline V gene has CDR1 SGHRS and CDR2 YFSETQ. The CDR3 has 15 amino acids. V gave up 2 bases and J gave up 5 bases; unmatched junction bases: 7. CDR3 nucleotide sequence: TGCGCCAGCAGCTTCTCTAGCGGGAGCACGAACGAGCAGTACTTC. Protein product: CASSFSSGSTNEQYF.

The V gene is TRBV14, the J gene TRBJ1-2, with 8 bases that match TRBD1. Germline V gene sequence: CDR1 SGHDN, CDR2 FVKESK. The CDR3 runs to 13 residues. J lost 7 bases, V lost 4 bases, and 5 bases had no gene match. The CDR3 loop is CASSPDRVSGYTF. As DNA, the CDR3 is TGTGCCAGCAGCCCGGACAGGGTTTCTGGCTACACCTTC.

This clone was found once. This chain connects TRBV7-2 to TRBJ1-2; 7 bases map to TRBD1. Germline-derived CDR1 and CDR2 are SGHTA and FQGNSA. This CDR3 comprises 14 residues. With V trimmed by 5 bases and J by 3 bases, 6 bases remained unmatched. As DNA, the CDR3 is TGTGCCAGCAGCCAACCACAGGGGCACTATGGCTACACCTTC. Its translation: CASSQPQGHYGYTF.

The V gene is TRBV4-3, the J gene TRBJ1-2, with no clear D. Germline V gives CDR1 LGHNA, CDR2 YSLEER. This CDR3 has 14 amino acids. Trimming pared 0 bases from V and 4 bases from J, leaving 9 bases between. This chain's CDR3 is CASSQDPGGYGYTF. The CDR3 nucleotides are TGCGCCAGCAGCCAAGATCCCGGCGGCTATGGCTACACCTTC.

This clone has only a few counts. V gene TRBV7-9 combines with J gene TRBJ1-1; a weak D match, TRBD1 (6 bases). The CDR3 length is 15 residues. The germline CDR1 and CDR2 sequences are SEHNR and FQNEAQ (reference sequence). Trimming shortened V by 5 bases and J by 1 base, and 14 bases separated the two germline ends. Written as DNA, the CDR3 is TGTGCCAGCAGCCTCCGGTGGGGGCGGAACACTGAAGCTTTCTTT. As protein: CASSLRWGRNTEAFF.

The genes are TRBV6-1 and TRBJ1-1; a possible D gene is TRBD1 (5 bases). Trimming stripped 5 bases from V and 4 bases from J, with 11 bases between. CDR1 and CDR2 (germline): MNHNS, SASEGT. The CDR3 is 13 residues long. The CDR3 coding sequence is TGTGCCAGCAGTTCCGGGAGGGGCACTGAAGCTTTCTTT. Protein sequence: CASSSGRGTEAFF.

The rearrangement uses TRBV28 and TRBJ2-7; maybe TRBD2 (5 bases). The CDR3 spans 15 residues. V was pared by 4 bases and J by 2 bases, with 15 bases between. From germline, CDR1 is MDHEN and CDR2 SYDVKM. CDR3 residues: CASSSPRGATYEQYF. The DNA for the CDR3 is TGTGCCAGCAGTTCCCCCCGGGGAGCAACCTACGAGCAGTACTTC.

This chain links TRBV5-1 with TRBJ2-3; TRBD2 aligns across 7 bases. Germline V gene sequence: CDR1 SGHRS, CDR2 YFSETQ. This CDR3 is built from 16 residues. With 0 bases clipped from V and 0 bases from J, the junction kept 4 bases outside the gene matches. The DNA of the CDR3 is TGCGCCAGCAGCTTGGGGCTAGCGGTTAGCACAGATACGCAGTATTTT. Protein sequence: CASSLGLAVSTDTQYF.

The gene calls are TRBV28 and TRBJ2-1; maybe TRBD2 (6 bases). V was clipped by 6 bases and J by 5 bases, with 14 bases between them. Germline V gives CDR1 MDHEN, CDR2 SYDVKM. The CDR3 is 14 residues long. The CDR3, as DNA: TGTGCCAGCAGGGTGGATGGGGGGAACAATGAGCAGTTCTTC. It translates to CASRVDGGNNEQFF.

The rearrangement links TRBV6-6 to TRBJ1-2, with a tentative D call TRBD1 (5 bases). V was trimmed by 6 bases and J by 8 bases, leaving 22 bases between them. Germline CDR1 is MNHNY and CDR2 is SVGAGI (reference sequence). The CDR3 is 15 residues long. In DNA, the CDR3 is TGTGCCAGCAGCCTCCCGGACATCAAGGGGATCGGCTACACCTTC. This gives the protein CASSLPDIKGIGYTF.

This clone was picked up one time. The rearrangement links TRBV7-9 to TRBJ2-7, with D maybe TRBD2 (7 bases). Germline loops: CDR1 SEHNR, CDR2 FQNEAQ (reference sequence). This CDR3 has 13 amino acids. Trimming took 4 bases from V and 5 from J, leaving 12 bases between them. DNA for the CDR3: TGTGCCAGCAGCTCCTCGGGGGGCCACGAGCAGTACTTC. Protein product: CASSSSGGHEQYF.

The gene calls are TRBV28 and TRBJ1-2; TRBD1 matches 10 bases. V dropped 7 bases and J dropped 4; count of bases not matched to a gene: 15. The CDR3 contains 17 residues. Germline CDR1 reads MDHEN; CDR2 reads SYDVKM. CDR3 coding DNA: TGTGCCAGCAACCGGCGAAATCGGGACAGGGGTAGCTATGGCTACACCTTC. Protein: CASNRRNRDRGSYGYTF.

This chain uses TRBV2 with TRBJ2-1, with unresolved D. CDR1 and CDR2 (germline): SNHLY, FYNNEI. Trimming took off 3 bases at V and 10 bases at J, with 19 bases between the two ends. This CDR3 comprises 15 residues. The chain's CDR3 is CASSDSFYMLDEQFF. The DNA of the CDR3 is TGTGCCAGCAGTGATAGTTTTTACATGCTAGACGAGCAGTTCTTC. Combining the CDR3 with reference TRBV2 and TRBJ2-1 gives the whole variable domain EPEVTQTPSHQVTQMGQEVILRCVPISNHLYFYWYRQILGQKVEFLVSFYNNEISEKSEIFDDQFSVERPDGSNFTLKIRSTKLEDSAMYFCASSDSFYMLDEQFFGPGTRLTVL.

This clone was detected only a few times. V and J are TRBV4-1 and TRBJ1-5; D call uncertain. The germline gives CDR1 MGHRA, CDR2 YSYEKL. This CDR3 is built from 17 residues. Trimming cost V 3 bases and J 1 base, with 16 bases left between them. The CDR3 region has the DNA TGCGCCAGCAGCCAGCGATTTTTTGGAGAGAGCAATCAGCCCCAGCATTTT. This gives the protein CASSQRFFGESNQPQHF.

This chain connects TRBV7-2 to TRBJ1-4, with TRBD1 matching 10 bases. This CDR3 has 19 residues. V trimming: 10 bases; J trimming: 0 bases; junction bases outside the gene matches: 17. Germline lookup yields CDR1 SGHTA and CDR2 FQGNSA. This CDR3 is CATPPRQGASYATNEKLFF. The CDR3 nucleotides are TGTGCCACCCCTCCCCGACAGGGGGCTAGTTATGCAACTAATGAAAAACTGTTTTTT.

V and J are TRBV7-9 and TRBJ2-7; no firm D call. The CDR3 totals 14 residues. V dropped 4 bases and J dropped 2 bases, with 12 bases sitting between them. Germline lookup yields CDR1 SEHNR and CDR2 FQNEAQ (reference sequence). This CDR3 is CASSSSDWPYEQYF. The CDR3 nucleotides read TGTGCCAGCAGCTCTTCCGACTGGCCCTACGAGCAGTACTTC.

The chain combines TRBV11-3 with TRBJ2-2; D unresolved. The V and J ends lost 2 bases and 0 bases respectively, with 10 bases between them. The CDR3 is 16 amino acids. CDR1 and CDR2 (germline): SGHNT, YENEEA. CDR3 coding DNA: TGTGCCAGCAGCTTAACCAGCGCCTCGAACACCGGGGAGCTGTTTTTT. It is translated as CASSLTSASNTGELFF.

This chain joins TRBV28 and TRBJ2-7; D not certain. CDR3 length: 14 residues. CDR1 and CDR2 (germline): MDHEN, SYDVKM. Trimming took 7 bases from V and 1 from J, leaving 14 bases between them. The CDR3 spells CASTPTSRSYEQYF. The CDR3 DNA follows: TGTGCCAGCACTCCTACCTCCAGGTCCTACGAGCAGTACTTC.

The chain employs TRBV29-1 and TRBJ2-7; 7 positions match TRBD1. The V and J ends lost 5 bases and 3 bases, in that order; junction bases with no gene match: 10. The CDR3 runs 14 residues. Germline V lookup: CDR1 SQVTM, CDR2 ANQGSEA. Here the CDR3 DNA reads TGCAGCGTTCTCTACCCCTGGACAGGCTACGAGCAGTACTTC. This sequence encodes CSVLYPWTGYEQYF.

The chain employs TRBV4-1 and TRBJ2-5, with a possible D match to TRBD1 (7 bases). Germline V CDR1 and CDR2: MGHRA, YSYEKL. The CDR3 is 13 amino acids. The ends were cut back, 1 base at V and 7 bases at J, with 10 bases in the middle. The CDR3 here is CASSQVEGATQYF. The CDR3 region has the DNA TGCGCCAGCAGCCAAGTGGAGGGGGCGACCCAGTACTTC.

The gene calls are TRBV7-6 and TRBJ1-3; D unclear. Germline CDR1 SGHVS, CDR2 FNYEAQ. This CDR3 has 13 amino acids. V was clipped by 8 bases and J by 1 base, with 9 bases between them. The CDR3 reads CASRGNSGNTIYF. The CDR3 DNA reads TGTGCCAGCCGCGGAAATTCTGGAAACACCATATATTTT.

The chain couples TRBV7-2 to TRBJ1-2, with 7 positions matching TRBD1. This CDR3 has 16 residues. CDR1 SGHTA and CDR2 FQGNSA come from the germline V gene. With V trimmed by 1 base and J by 7 bases, 12 bases remained unmatched. The CDR3 nucleotides are TGTGCCAGCAGCTTAGTGGGACAGACTCTATCAGGTGGCTACACCTTC. It is translated as CASSLVGQTLSGGYTF.